A single sample gave rise to the 17 T cell receptor beta chains below, sequenced in a study of T-cell memory formation after mild COVID-19. TCRdb passed the 5' RACE reads through MiXCR, listing each CDR3 protein once. The sample consists of about 310,000 distinct CDR3 sequences, around a sixth of them appearing once. The sample was PBMCs or a T cell subset sorted from them (not recorded which). The receptors stem from a young man who had mild COVID-19 (a few samples of this study predate the infection). Cell type and time point are not known.

This clonotype was counted a few times. This sequence joins TRBV28 and TRBJ2-5, with 11 bases matching TRBD1. The CDR3 runs 16 residues. V lost 3 bases and J lost 2; bases outside the gene matches: 5. Germline CDR1 is MDHEN and CDR2 is SYDVKM. Written as DNA, the CDR3 is TGTGCCAGCAGTTTGGGACAGGGGGTCGGGCAAGAGACCCAGTACTTC. Encoded protein: CASSLGQGVGQETQYF.

This clonotype was detected a few times. The V and J genes are TRBV7-9 and TRBJ1-5; no clear D gene. Germline-derived CDR1 and CDR2 are SEHNR and FQNEAQ (reference sequence). V was pared by 3 bases and J by 0 bases, with 6 bases between. The CDR3 has 14 residues. DNA for the CDR3: TGTGCCAGCAGCTTCGGGCATAGCAATCAGCCCCAGCATTTT. Translation: CASSFGHSNQPQHF.

The sample holds a few counts of this clonotype. The genes are TRBV12-3 or TRBV12-4 and TRBJ1-1; the D is unclear. The ends were cut back, 6 bases at V and 4 bases at J, with 21 bases in the middle. The CDR3 totals 16 residues. CDR3 in amino acids: CASRAPGSGLGTEAFF. DNA for the CDR3: TGTGCCAGCAGGGCCCCCGGGAGTGGGTTGGGCACTGAAGCTTTCTTT.

The chain combines TRBV7-2 with TRBJ2-2; TRBD2 matches at 11 bases. This CDR3 has 15 amino acids. The ends lost 0 bases at V and 17 bases at J; junction bases unmatched: 11. Germline CDR1 reads SGHTA; CDR2 reads FQGNSA. DNA for the CDR3: TGTGCCAGCAGCTTAGCTACTAGCGGGGGCCTCCCTTGTTTTTTT. It encodes CASSLATSGGLPCFF.

This chain joins TRBV7-6 and TRBJ2-3; either TRBD1 or TRBD2 may supply D (6 bases each). Germline CDR1 reads SGHVS; CDR2 reads FNYEAQ. The CDR3 contains 15 residues. Trimming pared 0 bases from V and 6 bases from J, leaving 13 bases between. Here the CDR3 DNA reads TGTGCCAGCAGCTTAGCGGGGGGCGTCCCCGATACGCAGTATTTT. Residues: CASSLAGGVPDTQYF.

This clonotype has just a few counts. CDR3 amino acids: CASSVGFLVRGANEQFF. The CDR3 nucleotides read TGTGCCAGCAGCGTAGGTTTTCTGGTTCGCGGGGCGAATGAGCAGTTCTTC. This sequence joins TRBV9 and TRBJ2-1, with a possible D match to TRBD2 (6 bases). Germline V gives CDR1 SGDLS, CDR2 YYNGEE. The CDR3 has 17 residues. The ends were cut back, 0 bases at V and 7 bases at J, with 20 bases in the middle.

The chain employs TRBV7-2 and TRBJ2-2; possibly TRBD2 for D (6 bases). This CDR3 is built from 13 residues. Trimming stripped 4 bases from V and 6 bases from J, with 9 bases between. Per the germline V gene, CDR1 is SGHTA and CDR2 is FQGNSA. The CDR3 nucleotides read TGTGCCAGCAGCTCCCGACTAGCCGGGGAGCTGTTTTTT. Translating it yields CASSSRLAGELFF.

This clonotype was counted between two and nine times. The rearrangement uses TRBV7-2 and TRBJ1-1; the D gene is possibly TRBD1 (6 bases). CDR1 is SGHTA and CDR2 is FQGNSA in the germline V gene. The CDR3 is made up of 17 amino acids. The V end lost 5 bases, the J end lost 0 bases, and 19 bases lay between the germline ends. CDR3 amino acids: CASSRLLIQGLNTEAFF. The CDR3 bases are TGTGCCAGCAGCCGACTCCTCATACAGGGATTGAACACTGAAGCTTTCTTT.

The table lists this clonotype with a few counts. The chain has TRBV7-2 and TRBJ1-1, with a weak D call TRBD1 (6 bases). V dropped 7 bases and J dropped 4 bases, with 19 bases sitting between them. Germline assignment: CDR1 SGHTA and CDR2 FQGNSA. This CDR3 is built from 15 residues. The CDR3 region is CASMKRGGVGTEAFF. The CDR3 DNA reads TGTGCCAGCATGAAAAGGGGGGGAGTAGGCACTGAAGCTTTCTTT.

V and J are TRBV20-1 and TRBJ2-1, with 10 bases fitting TRBD1. The V segment lost 5 bases and the J segment 2 bases; nucleotides outside the gene matches: 9. This CDR3 is 16 amino acids long. Germline-derived CDR1 and CDR2 are DFQATT and SNEGSKA (reference sequence). CDR3 sequence: CSARGTGVGAYNEQFF. The CDR3 coding sequence is TGCAGTGCTCGAGGGACAGGGGTTGGGGCCTACAATGAGCAGTTCTTC.

The chain recombines TRBV30 with TRBJ2-3; tentative D call: TRBD1 (6 bases). Trimming cost V 3 bases and J 3 bases, with 10 bases left between them. Per the germline V gene, CDR1 is GTSNPN and CDR2 is SVGIG (reference sequence). The CDR3 loop spans 13 amino acids. The chain's CDR3 is CAWSVDRTDTQYF. The CDR3 DNA reads as TGTGCCTGGAGCGTGGACAGAACAGATACGCAGTATTTT.

The chain employs TRBV28 and TRBJ2-7, with D possibly TRBD2 on 5 matching bases. The CDR3 totals 13 residues. V gave up 8 bases and J gave up 5 bases, with 16 bases separating them. Germline-derived CDR1 and CDR2 are MDHEN and SYDVKM. CDR3 loop: CASQRTGSDEQYV. The CDR3 DNA reads as TGTGCCAGCCAAAGGACGGGGTCCGACGAGCAGTACGTC.

There are a few counts of this clonotype. The genes are TRBV27 and TRBJ2-5; D is uncertain. From germline, CDR1 is MNHEY and CDR2 SMNVEV (reference sequence). This CDR3 region has 16 residues. Trimming pared 5 bases from V and 2 bases from J, leaving 18 bases between. CDR3 coding DNA: TGTGCCAGCAGTCTTTCGGACCGACCCACACAAGAGACCCAGTACTTC. Amino acids: CASSLSDRPTQETQYF.

There are many counts of this clonotype. The chain carries TRBV11-2 and TRBJ2-7; 7 nucleotides align to TRBD1. The germline gives CDR1 SGHAT, CDR2 FQNNGV. This CDR3 comprises 12 residues. The V gene end was trimmed by 5 bases and the J gene end by 5 bases; junction bases not matched to a gene: 3. In DNA, the CDR3 is TGTGCCAGCAGCCGTGACAGGGACGAGCAGTACGTC. Encoded protein: CASSRDRDEQYV.

This clonotype has only a few counts. V usage is TRBV27 and J usage is TRBJ1-6, with 8 bases that match TRBD1. Germline values: CDR1 MNHEY, CDR2 SMNVEV (reference sequence). The ends lost 5 bases at V and 7 bases at J; junction bases unmatched: 13. The CDR3 has 17 amino acids. The CDR3 protein is CASSTPADRGGNSPLHF. The CDR3 DNA reads as TGTGCCAGCAGTACCCCAGCCGACAGGGGAGGGAATTCACCCCTCCACTTT.

The V and J genes are TRBV15 and TRBJ1-5, with a weak D call TRBD1 (5 bases). V was pared by 0 bases and J by 2 bases, with 8 bases between. This CDR3 comprises 15 residues. Germline CDR1 LNHNV, CDR2 YYDKDF (reference sequence). The CDR3, as DNA: TGTGCCACCAGCAGAGAAGGGGTTGGCAATCAGCCCCAGCATTTT. Its protein product is CATSREGVGNQPQHF.

This clonotype was recorded a few times. This chain joins TRBV2 and TRBJ1-5; D perhaps matches TRBD1 (5 bases). The CDR3 consists of 17 residues. V was shortened by 5 bases and J by 2 bases, with 19 bases between the two germline ends. Germline CDR1 is SNHLY and CDR2 is FYNNEI. CDR3 sequence: CASSITLDSKGNQPQHF. In DNA, the CDR3 is TGTGCCAGCAGTATCACGCTCGACAGTAAAGGCAATCAGCCCCAGCATTTT.